A selection of T cell receptor beta chains follows, all from one sample in a study of shared clonotypes between healthy human individuals. TCRdb keeps only in-frame clones here, not all; method: immunoSEQ multiplex PCR. The sample has 200,000 to 250,000 clones, 50% to 80% seen once. The sequenced sample was memory CD4+ T cells sorted from blood. These receptors were taken from a young man in good health. CDR3s include the opening cysteine and the closing phenylalanine or tryptophan. The order of the fields is CDR3 protein, CDR3 DNA, D gene, clone size, J gene, V gene. A D gene is named only where the DNA matches it firmly. Part of the rows lack a size; the others show once, few, many or a class for expanded clones.

CASSLWVREGMVGYEQYF | TGTGCCAGCAGTTTATGGGTCAGAGAGGGCATGGTTGGATACGAGCAGTACTTC | . | . | TRBJ2-7 | TRBV28
CASSVGGGTEAFF | TGCGCCAGCAGTGTAGGGGGAGGAACTGAAGCTTTCTTT | . | . | TRBJ1-1 | TRBV10-1
CASSAGPGSNQPQHF | TGCGCCAGCAGCGCCGGGCCAGGTTCCAATCAGCCCCAGCATTTT | . | . | TRBJ1-5 | TRBV4-3
CASSQAGISTEAFF | TGTGCCAGCAGCCAAGCCGGAATTTCCACTGAAGCTTTCTTT | . | . | TRBJ1-1 | TRBV4-2
CASSLSGTAAYEQYF | TGTGCCAGCAGCCTGTCCGGAACGGCTGCCTACGAGCAGTACTTC | . | . | TRBJ2-7 | TRBV5-8
CASSLAGAYEQYF | TGTGCCAGCAGCTTAGCAGGGGCCTACGAGCAGTACTTC | . | . | TRBJ2-7 | TRBV7-6
CASSPSPKGPEAFF | TGTGCCAGCTCACCATCCCCAAAAGGGCCTGAAGCTTTCTTT | . | once | TRBJ1-1 | TRBV18
CASSLLGTGNNEKLFF | TGTGCCAGCAGTTTATTAGGGACAGGGAATAATGAAAAACTGTTTTTT | TRBD1 | . | TRBJ1-4 | TRBV27
CASSQGFNTEAFF | TGTGCCAGCAGCCAAGGCTTTAACACTGAAGCTTTCTTT | . | . | TRBJ1-1 | TRBV14
CASRAQGTTYEQYF | TGTGCCAGCAGGGCACAGGGGACGACCTACGAGCAGTACTTC | TRBD1 | few | TRBJ2-7 | TRBV5-5
CAISESGETQYF | TGTGCCATCAGTGAGTCGGGAGAGACCCAGTACTTC | . | few | TRBJ2-5 | TRBV10-3
CASTRDGHQPQHF | TGTGCCAGTACCCGGGACGGACATCAGCCCCAGCATTTT | . | few | TRBJ1-5 | TRBV19
CASTEGRARSNQPQHF | TGTGCCAGCACCGAGGGGAGGGCCCGTAGCAATCAGCCCCAGCATTTT | . | . | TRBJ1-5 | TRBV2
CASRQGWETQYF | TGTGCCAGCAGACAGGGATGGGAGACCCAGTACTTC | . | few | TRBJ2-5 | TRBV2
CASSLPRTTSYEQYF | TGTGCCAGCAGCTTACCCCGGACTACCTCCTACGAGCAGTACTTC | . | . | TRBJ2-7 | TRBV7-2
CASSLGPTDTQYF | TGTGCCAGCAGCTTGGGCCCCACAGATACGCAGTATTTT | . | . | TRBJ2-3 | TRBV11-3
CSVKGVPGSAKSYNEQFF | TGCAGCGTCAAGGGGGTACCGGGTAGCGCCAAGTCCTACAATGAGCAGTTCTTC | . | . | TRBJ2-1 | TRBV29-1
CASGPDNWGSGANVLTF | TGTGCCAGCGGGCCCGATAATTGGGGCTCTGGGGCCAACGTCCTGACTTTC | . | . | TRBJ2-6 | TRBV28
CASSFGTASYF | TGTGCCAGCAGCTTCGGGACAGCTTCATATTTT | TRBD1 | . | TRBJ2-3 | TRBV7-6
CASSALLAGEGGTQYF | TGCGCCAGCAGCGCGTTACTAGCGGGAGAGGGGGGCACGCAGTATTTT | TRBD2 | . | TRBJ2-3 | TRBV5-1
CASSPTGTGELFF | TGCGCCAGCAGTCCAACGGGGACCGGGGAGCTGTTTTTT | . | . | TRBJ2-2 | TRBV10-2
CSVISGRARIEQYF | TGCAGCGTGATTAGCGGGAGGGCCCGTATCGAGCAGTACTTC | TRBD2 | . | TRBJ2-7 | TRBV29-1
CASSLTLAGADTQYF | TGTGCCAGCAGCCTTACCCTAGCGGGAGCAGATACGCAGTATTTT | TRBD2 | . | TRBJ2-3 | TRBV7-2
CASSQDPVTYEQYF | TGCGCCAGCAGCCAAGATCCTGTTACCTACGAGCAGTACTTC | . | . | TRBJ2-7 | TRBV4-3
CASSLRQTGELFF | TGTGCCAGCAGCTTACGACAGACCGGGGAGCTGTTTTTT | . | few | TRBJ2-2 | TRBV7-7
CASSTGVQETQYF | TGTGCCAGCAGCACAGGGGTCCAAGAGACCCAGTACTTC | TRBD1 | . | TRBJ2-5 | TRBV11-2
CASSLGTSGKGETQYF | TGTGCCAGCAGCCTAGGGACTAGCGGGAAAGGAGAGACCCAGTACTTC | TRBD2 | . | TRBJ2-5 | TRBV7-9
CASSLTRVTEAFF | TGTGCCAGCAGCTTAACGAGAGTAACTGAAGCTTTCTTT | . | . | TRBJ1-1 | TRBV11-2
CSVGNTEAFF | TGCAGCGTAGGGAACACTGAAGCTTTCTTT | . | many | TRBJ1-1 | TRBV29-1
CASSHGDRPTYEQYF | TGTGCCAGTAGTCATGGGGATCGACCCACATACGAGCAGTACTTC | . | few | TRBJ2-7 | TRBV19
CASSVTDSGNTIYF | TGTGCCAGCAGCGTAACGGACTCTGGAAACACCATATATTTT | . | few | TRBJ1-3 | TRBV9
CASSLNIGATTGELFF | TGTGCCAGCAGCTTGAATATTGGGGCGACCACCGGGGAGCTGTTTTTT | . | . | TRBJ2-2 | TRBV5-4
CASSINRESNTEAFF | TGTGCCAGCAGTATAAACAGGGAGTCAAACACTGAAGCTTTCTTT | . | once | TRBJ1-1 | TRBV27
CAWSPRGVLRGQYF | TGTGCCTGGAGCCCCAGGGGGGTACTACGAGGGCAGTACTTC | . | . | TRBJ2-7 | TRBV30
CASSKFKPMGTEAFF | TGTGCCAGCAGCAAGTTTAAACCCATGGGGACTGAAGCTTTCTTT | . | . | TRBJ1-1 | TRBV21-1
CASSLGAGRGQETQYF | TGTGCCAGCAGCTTAGGGGCAGGGAGAGGGCAAGAGACCCAGTACTTC | . | . | TRBJ2-5 | TRBV7-9
CASSASSGSVTDTQYF | TGTGCCAGCAGCGCGAGTAGCGGGAGCGTTACAGATACGCAGTATTTT | TRBD2 | . | TRBJ2-3 | TRBV9
CASSLKGTVETQYF | TGTGCCAGCAGCTTGAAGGGGACCGTGGAGACCCAGTACTTC | . | . | TRBJ2-5 | TRBV7-9
CASSSGQFSGNTIYF | TGTGCCAGCAGTAGTGGACAGTTCTCTGGAAACACCATATATTTT | . | few | TRBJ1-3 | TRBV27
CASSLARTGGTKTDTQYF | TGTGCCAGCAGCTTAGCGCGGACGGGAGGGACGAAAACAGATACGCAGTATTTT | TRBD2 | . | TRBJ2-3 | TRBV7-8
CASSLATGELFF | TGTGCCAGCAGCTTGGCCACCGGGGAGCTGTTTTTT | . | . | TRBJ2-2 | TRBV5-4
CASSPQGGPTNEKLFF | TGTGCCAGCAGCCCCCAAGGGGGGCCCACTAATGAAAAACTGTTTTTT | . | few | TRBJ1-4 | TRBV9
CSVRPGSSSYNEQFF | TGCAGCGTTCGCCCTGGGTCGAGCTCCTACAATGAGCAGTTCTTC | . | . | TRBJ2-1 | TRBV29-1
CASSPIAGGNEQFF | TGTGCCAGCAGCCCTATAGCGGGAGGGAATGAGCAGTTCTTC | TRBD2 | many | TRBJ2-1 | TRBV11-3
CASSSDRGIRDF | TGTGCCAGCAGCTCGGACAGGGGGATCCGGGACTTC | TRBD1 | many | TRBJ2-7 | TRBV7-2
CASSSGGEGNQPQHF | TGTGCCAGCAGTTCAGGTGGGGAGGGCAATCAGCCCCAGCATTTT | . | many | TRBJ1-5 | TRBV28
CASSLGDRYYEQYF | TGTGCCAGCAGTTTAGGTGACAGATACTACGAGCAGTACTTC | . | . | TRBJ2-7 | TRBV28
CASSLQGGDTQYF | TGTGCCAGCAGCCTCCAGGGCGGCGATACGCAGTATTTT | . | few | TRBJ2-3 | TRBV5-6
CASRGTGGLNQPQHF | TGTGCCAGCAGAGGGACAGGGGGCCTCAATCAGCCCCAGCATTTT | TRBD1 | . | TRBJ1-5 | TRBV6-6
CASSPTGQWVRTEAFF | TGTGCCAGCAGTCCAACCGGACAGTGGGTCAGAACTGAAGCTTTCTTT | . | . | TRBJ1-1 | TRBV28
CAWSVRQGIGAYEQYF | TGTGCCTGGAGTGTACGGCAAGGGATCGGTGCCTACGAGCAGTACTTC | . | . | TRBJ2-7 | TRBV30
CASSLYGEQFF | TGTGCCAGCAGTTTATATGGCGAGCAGTTCTTC | . | . | TRBJ2-1 | TRBV28
CAGQPGLGTYEQYF | TGTGCCGGACAACCGGGACTTGGGACCTACGAGCAGTACTTC | . | few | TRBJ2-7 | TRBV6-1
CASSLGDRGPYEQYF | TGTGCCAGCAGCTTAGGGGACAGGGGGCCCTACGAGCAGTACTTC | TRBD1 | . | TRBJ2-7 | TRBV7-6
CASSPSSEQYF | TGTGCCAGCAGCCCGAGCTCCGAGCAGTACTTC | . | . | TRBJ2-7 | TRBV7-2
CASSDSRTGSDTQYF | TGCGCCAGCAGTGATTCGAGGACAGGGTCAGATACGCAGTATTTT | TRBD1 | . | TRBJ2-3 | TRBV10-1
CASSHDQAQAGRNTEAFF | TGTGCCAGCTCACACGACCAAGCTCAGGCAGGCAGGAACACTGAAGCTTTCTTT | . | . | TRBJ1-1 | TRBV18
CASSPRKGQGTQGYTF | TGTGCCAGTAGTCCGCGAAAGGGACAGGGGACACAGGGCTACACCTTC | TRBD1 | . | TRBJ1-2 | TRBV19
CACDSSGGDTQYF | TGTGCCTGCGACAGCTCCGGGGGGGATACGCAGTATTTT | TRBD2 | . | TRBJ2-3 | TRBV30